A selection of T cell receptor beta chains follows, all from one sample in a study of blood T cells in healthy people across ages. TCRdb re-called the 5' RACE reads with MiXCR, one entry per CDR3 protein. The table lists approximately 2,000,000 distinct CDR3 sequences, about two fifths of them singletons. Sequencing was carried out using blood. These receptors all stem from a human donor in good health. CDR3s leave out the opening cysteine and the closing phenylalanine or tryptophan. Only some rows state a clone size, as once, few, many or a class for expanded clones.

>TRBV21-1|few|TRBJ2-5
ASRSGSETQY
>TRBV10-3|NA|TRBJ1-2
AISESRTTYGYT
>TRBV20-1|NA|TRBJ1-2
SARGDRGFYGYT
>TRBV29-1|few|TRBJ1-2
SVQRGRAYGYT
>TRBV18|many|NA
ASSPGTEYEQY
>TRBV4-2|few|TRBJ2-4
ASSQEIGGGSKNIQY
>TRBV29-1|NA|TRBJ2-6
SVRTGANVLT
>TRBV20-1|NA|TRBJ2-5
SARMRLALQETQY
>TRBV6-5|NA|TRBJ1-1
ASSYSGGADTEAF
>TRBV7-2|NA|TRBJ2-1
ASSLEGGAHNEQF
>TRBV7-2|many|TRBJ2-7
ASSPRGGSLSYEQY
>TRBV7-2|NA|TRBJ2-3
ACSNYRADTQY
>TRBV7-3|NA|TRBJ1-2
ASSSTGTDYGYT
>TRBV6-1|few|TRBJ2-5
ASGLLQGTDQETQY
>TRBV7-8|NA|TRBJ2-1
ASSYPRGSYNEQF
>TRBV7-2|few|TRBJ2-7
ASSSKAGPYEQY
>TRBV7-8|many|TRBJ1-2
ASSSQYRGNYGYT
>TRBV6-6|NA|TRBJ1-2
ASYEGTNYGYT
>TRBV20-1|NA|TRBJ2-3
SALPTSIGADAQY
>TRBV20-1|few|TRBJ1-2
SARDLLYT
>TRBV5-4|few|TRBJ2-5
ASSSTPQETQC
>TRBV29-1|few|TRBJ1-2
GVGQGPYGYT
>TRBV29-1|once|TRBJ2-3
SVRGLITDTQY
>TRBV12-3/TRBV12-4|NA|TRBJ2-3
ASSLGGPAGLHTDTQY